This T cell receptor beta chain derives from a study of identical twins. Trimming removed 4 bases from V and 3 bases from J; junction bases left unmatched: 2. CDR1 is SGHRS and CDR2 is YFSETQ in the germline V gene. This CDR3 is built from 13 residues. This clonotype occurred many times. TCRdb re-called the 5' RACE reads with MiXCR, one entry per CDR3 protein. There are approximately 500,000 distinct CDR3 sequences in the sample; about 24% occur only once, and approximately 2.9% lies in the top ten. In addition, the sample was reused for a study of T cells expressing NK-cell markers. From that study: Of the CD8+ T cells in about 6 donors, roughly 1.0-7.5% belonged to dominant NKG2C+ clonotypes.

The receptor was derived from a woman between 18 and 29 years old in good health. V is TRBV5-1 and J is TRBJ1-1; 8 bases line up with TRBD1. Input material: CD4+ T cells sorted from blood. The CDR3 DNA reads TGCGCCAGCAGCGTGGACAGGGACACTGAAGCTTTCTTT. Translation: CASSVDRDTEAFF.